The 4 T cell receptor beta chains below all came from one sample that was sequenced in a study of blood T cells in healthy people across ages. Primed by a sample-barcoded 5' primer and a J-beta primer mix, a second PCR proceeded for roughly 7 to 11 cycles. MiXCR was run by TCRdb on the 5' RACE reads, yielding one entry per CDR3 protein. The sample records approximately 1,700,000 distinct CDR3 sequences, around 42% being singletons. Sequenced sample: blood. These TCRs come from a human donor in good health.

The V gene is TRBV7-2, the J gene TRBJ2-5; D gene ambiguous. The last part of the DNA fits TRBJ2-7 better; the J call may be wrong. CDR3 size: 15 residues. The V gene's germline CDR1 is SGHTA and CDR2 FQGNSA. The CDR3 here is CASSLVSAVTYEQYF. DNA for the CDR3: TGTGCCAGCAGCTTAGTTTCGGCAGTAACCTACGAGCAGTACTTC.

V and J are TRBV20-1 and TRBJ2-7; D remains unclear. CDR1 is DFQATT and CDR2 is SNEGSKA in the germline V gene (reference sequence). The CDR3 is made up of 14 amino acids. V was trimmed by 6 bases and J by 3 bases, leaving 18 bases between them. CDR3 sequence: CSASEGLSFYEQYF. DNA for the CDR3: TGCAGTGCCAGCGAAGGGCTGAGTTTCTACGAGCAGTACTTC.

This clonotype was seen more than once but under ten times. This chain joins TRBV4-3 and TRBJ2-1; 7 bases are shared with TRBD2. Germline values: CDR1 LGHNA, CDR2 YSLEER. Unmatched junction bases numbered 11, after V lost 0 bases and J lost 12 bases. The CDR3 totals 15 residues. The CDR3, as DNA: TGCGCCAGCAGCCAAGAGAGGGCCAAGGGACTACGGCAGTTCTTC. Residues: CASSQERAKGLRQFF.

This clonotype has a count of ten or more. The gene calls are TRBV5-1 and TRBJ1-4; possible D gene TRBD1, 5 bases. V was clipped by 2 bases and J by 0 bases, with 5 bases between them. Germline V gives CDR1 SGHRS, CDR2 YFSETQ. The CDR3 consists of 14 residues. For the CDR3, the DNA is TGCGCCAGCAGCTTAGGGGCAACTAATGAAAAACTGTTTTTT. It translates to CASSLGATNEKLFF.